This T cell receptor beta chain was sequenced for a study of CD8+ T cells in alopecia areata. As for the study in general: Twice a day, 5 to 10 mg of oral tofacitinib was administered to treated patients.

The length of the CDR3 is 15 residues. The germline V gene has CDR1 SGHTA and CDR2 FQGNSA. The V and J ends lost 5 bases and 2 bases respectively, with 16 bases between them. PBMCs, the starting material, were the source of sorted CD4+ and CD8+ T cells. RNA was isolated and reverse transcribed to cDNA, the sequencing template. The table came from immunoSEQ multiplex PCR; TCRdb's copy has only in-frame clones and leaves some out. The data show 110,000 to 150,000 clones, about 47% seen once. As concerns this clone: The antigen is undetermined.

Whole-study findings and limits: The study also sequences resident alphabeta T cells of normal skin in scalp samples. Normal scalp showed lower clonality than lesional scalp, especially alopecia totalis/universalis.

The material sequenced was CD4+ T cells sorted from blood, taken at week 0. The chain employs TRBV7-2 and TRBJ2-7, with D perhaps TRBD2 (6 bases). This receptor was identified in a human donor with alopecia areata. Here the CDR3 DNA reads TGTGCCAGCAGCAAAAGGCGGGGAAATCCCTACGAGCAGTACTTC. Amino acids: CASSKRRGNPYEQYF.